This TCR beta chain is drawn from a study of blood T cell repertoires in COVID-19. Per the authors' pipeline: Reference gene primer amplification gave nucleated cell count estimates. The data were produced by immunoSEQ multiplex PCR, yet TCRdb's version contains in-frame clones alone and is incomplete. The DNA was the basis for D and trimming; V, J and clone size are from that table. The table records roughly 130,000 clones, roughly 84% of them present only once. CDR1 and CDR2 (germline): LGHDT, YNNKEL (reference sequence). The CDR3 is 16 amino acids. The junction had 8 bases not matched to a gene; V was cut back by 1 base and J by 4 bases.

The TCR sequence derives from a man aged 40-49 years with acute COVID-19. The sample taken for sequencing was PBMCs or T cells enriched from blood (not recorded which). This sequence joins TRBV3-1 (or the pseudogene TRBV3-2) and TRBJ1-1, with TRBD1 identical over 8 bases. The CDR3 bases are TGTGCCAGCAGCCAAGTGTTCCGACAGGGGTCCACTGAAGCTTTCTTT. Its protein is CASSQVFRQGSTEAFF.